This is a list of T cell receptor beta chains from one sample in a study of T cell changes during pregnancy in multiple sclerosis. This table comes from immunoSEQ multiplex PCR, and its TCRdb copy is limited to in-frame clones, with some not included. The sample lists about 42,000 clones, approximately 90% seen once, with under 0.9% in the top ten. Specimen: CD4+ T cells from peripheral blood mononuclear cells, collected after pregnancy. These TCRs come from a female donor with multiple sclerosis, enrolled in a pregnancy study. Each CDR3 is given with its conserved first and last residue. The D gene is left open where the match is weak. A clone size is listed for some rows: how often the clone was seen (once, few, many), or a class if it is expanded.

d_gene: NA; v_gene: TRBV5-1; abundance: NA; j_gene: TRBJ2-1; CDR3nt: TGCGCCAGCAGCTTGAACGGGGGGCGGGGTGAGCAGTTCTTC; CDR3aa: CASSLNGGRGEQFF
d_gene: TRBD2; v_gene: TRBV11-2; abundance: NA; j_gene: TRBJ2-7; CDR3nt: TGTGCCAGCAGCCCTAGCGGGGGATCCTACGAGCAGTACTTC; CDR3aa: CASSPSGGSYEQYF
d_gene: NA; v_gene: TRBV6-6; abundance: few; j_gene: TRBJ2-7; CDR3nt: TGTGCCAGCAGCCGGGGGTCCTACGAGCAGTACTTC; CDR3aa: CASSRGSYEQYF
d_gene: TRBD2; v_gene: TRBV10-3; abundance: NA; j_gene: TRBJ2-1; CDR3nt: TGTGCCATCAGTGCCCTAGCGGGGGGCAACAATGAGCAGTTCTTC; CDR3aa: CAISALAGGNNEQFF
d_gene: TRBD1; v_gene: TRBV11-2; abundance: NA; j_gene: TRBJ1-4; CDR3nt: TGTGCCAGCAGCACATACAGGGGATCATATGAAAAACTGTTTTTT; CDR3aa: CASSTYRGSYEKLFF
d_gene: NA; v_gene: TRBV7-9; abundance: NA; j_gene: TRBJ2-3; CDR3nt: TGTGCCAGCAGCTTAGCCAGTGTGGGCACAGATACGCAGTATTTT; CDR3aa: CASSLASVGTDTQYF
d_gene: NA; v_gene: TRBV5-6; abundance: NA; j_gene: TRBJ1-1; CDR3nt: TGTGCCAGCAGCTTGGGGGCGAGGGACACTGAAGCTTTCTTT; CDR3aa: CASSLGARDTEAFF
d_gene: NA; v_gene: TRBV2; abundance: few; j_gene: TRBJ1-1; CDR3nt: TGTGCCACCCTATGGGCTGCGAACACTGAAGCTTTCTTT; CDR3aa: CATLWAANTEAFF
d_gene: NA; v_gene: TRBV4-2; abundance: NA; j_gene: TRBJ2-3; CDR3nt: TGTGCCAGCAGCCCGCGACTACCGCCAGATACGCAGTATTTT; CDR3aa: CASSPRLPPDTQYF
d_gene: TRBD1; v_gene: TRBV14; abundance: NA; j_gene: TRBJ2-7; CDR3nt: TGTGCCAGCAGCCGGGGACAGGGCGGCATCTACGAGCAGTACTTC; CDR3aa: CASSRGQGGIYEQYF
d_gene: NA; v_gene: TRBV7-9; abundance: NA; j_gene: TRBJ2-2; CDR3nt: TGTGCCAGCAGCCCCTGGGACGGCAGGGGGAACACCGGGGAGCTGTTTTTT; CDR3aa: CASSPWDGRGNTGELFF
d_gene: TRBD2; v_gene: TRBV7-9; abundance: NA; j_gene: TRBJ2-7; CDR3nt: TGTGCCAACAGCTTAGGAAGCGGGGGGATAGCCTACGAGCAGTACTTC; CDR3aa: CANSLGSGGIAYEQYF
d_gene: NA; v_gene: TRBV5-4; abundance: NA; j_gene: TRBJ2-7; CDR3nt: TGTGCCAGCAGCTTGGCTAGCTCCTACGAGCAGTACTTC; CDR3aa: CASSLASSYEQYF
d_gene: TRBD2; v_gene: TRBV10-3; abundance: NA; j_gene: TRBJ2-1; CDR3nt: TGTGCCATCATGTTCGGGGGGACCTACAATGAGCAGTTCTTC; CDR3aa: CAIMFGGTYNEQFF
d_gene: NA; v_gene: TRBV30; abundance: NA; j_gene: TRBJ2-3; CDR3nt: TGTGCCTGGAGTTACACAGATACGCAGTATTTT; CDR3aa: CAWSYTDTQYF
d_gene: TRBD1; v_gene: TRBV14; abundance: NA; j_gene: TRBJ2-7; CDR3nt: TGTGCCAGCAGTCCGGGACAGAGCCAAAATCCGTACTTC; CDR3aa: CASSPGQSQNPYF
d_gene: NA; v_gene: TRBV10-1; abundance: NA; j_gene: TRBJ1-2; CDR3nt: TGCGCCAGCTCAGGACAGCGTTCATATGGCTACACCTTC; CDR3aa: CASSGQRSYGYTF
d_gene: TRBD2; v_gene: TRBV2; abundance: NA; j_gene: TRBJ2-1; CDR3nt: TGTGCCACCAGGCTAGCGGGGACAAACAATGAGCAGTTCTTC; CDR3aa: CATRLAGTNNEQFF
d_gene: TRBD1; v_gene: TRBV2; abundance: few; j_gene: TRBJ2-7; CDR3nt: TGTGCCAGCAGTGAAGTCGTGGGACAGAACAACGAGCAGTACTTC; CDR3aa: CASSEVVGQNNEQYF
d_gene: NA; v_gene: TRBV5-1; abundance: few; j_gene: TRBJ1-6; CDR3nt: TGCGCCAGCAGCTCCTCGGGGTACTATAATTCACCCCTCCACTTT; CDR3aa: CASSSSGYYNSPLHF
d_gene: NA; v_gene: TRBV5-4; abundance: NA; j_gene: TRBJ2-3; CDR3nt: TGTGCCAGCAGCTTTAGACATAGGGGGGATACGCAGTATTTT; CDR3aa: CASSFRHRGDTQYF
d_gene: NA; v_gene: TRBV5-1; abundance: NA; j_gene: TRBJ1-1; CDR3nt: TGCGCCAGCAGCTTGTTTTCAGGGGAAGGTGAAGCTTTCTTT; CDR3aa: CASSLFSGEGEAFF
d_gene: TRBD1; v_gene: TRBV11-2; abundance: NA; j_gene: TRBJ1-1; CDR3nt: TGTGCCAGCAGCCTTTGGACAGGGGGGATGACTGAAGCTTTCTTT; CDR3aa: CASSLWTGGMTEAFF
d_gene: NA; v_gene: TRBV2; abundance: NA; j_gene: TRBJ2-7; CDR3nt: TGTGCCAGCAGGGCCACCTCCTACGAGCAGTACTTC; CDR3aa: CASRATSYEQYF
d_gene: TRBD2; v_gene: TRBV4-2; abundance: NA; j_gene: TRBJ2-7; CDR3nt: TGTGCCAGCAGCCAAGCTCCGGGACTAGCGGGGGGAGGCTACGAGCAGTACTTC; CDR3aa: CASSQAPGLAGGGYEQYF
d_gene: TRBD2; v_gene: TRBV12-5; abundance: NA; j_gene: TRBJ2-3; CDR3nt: TGTGCTAGTGGTTCTCCCACACTAGCGGGGGGTGCGCATACGCAGTATTTT; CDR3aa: CASGSPTLAGGAHTQYF
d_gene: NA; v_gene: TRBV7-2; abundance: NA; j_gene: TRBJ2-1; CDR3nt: TGTGCCAGCAGGGCGGGTACCTGGAATGAGCAGTTCTTC; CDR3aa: CASRAGTWNEQFF
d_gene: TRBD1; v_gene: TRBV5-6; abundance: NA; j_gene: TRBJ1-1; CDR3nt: TGTGCCAGCAGCCGCGACAGGGGATGGGACACTGAAGCTTTCTTT; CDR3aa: CASSRDRGWDTEAFF
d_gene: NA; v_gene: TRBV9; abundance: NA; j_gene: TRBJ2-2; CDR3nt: TGTGCCAGCAGCGTAGGAGGAAACACCGGGGAGCTGTTTTTT; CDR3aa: CASSVGGNTGELFF
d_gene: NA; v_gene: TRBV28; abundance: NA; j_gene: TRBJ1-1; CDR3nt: TGTGCCAGCAGTTCCTTAGACGGGACTGAAGCTTTCTTT; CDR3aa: CASSSLDGTEAFF
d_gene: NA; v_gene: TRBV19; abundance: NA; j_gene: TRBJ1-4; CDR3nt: TGTGCCAGTAGTATAGAGGGAGGGCAGGACACCACAACTAATGAAAAACTGTTTTTT; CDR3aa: CASSIEGGQDTTTNEKLFF
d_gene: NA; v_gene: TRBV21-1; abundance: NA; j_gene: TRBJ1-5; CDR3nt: TGTGCCAGCAGCAAAGTAATAGGGGGGGCTGGAAGCAATCAGCCCCAGCATTTT; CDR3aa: CASSKVIGGAGSNQPQHF
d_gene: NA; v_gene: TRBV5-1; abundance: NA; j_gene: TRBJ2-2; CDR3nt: TGCGCCAGCAGCTTGTATGGCAGCGACACCGGGGAGCTGTTTTTT; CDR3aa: CASSLYGSDTGELFF
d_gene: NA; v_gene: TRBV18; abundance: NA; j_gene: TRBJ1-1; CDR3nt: TGTGCCAGCTCACCTCAAGCCCACAGGGACACTGAAGCTTTCTTT; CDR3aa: CASSPQAHRDTEAFF
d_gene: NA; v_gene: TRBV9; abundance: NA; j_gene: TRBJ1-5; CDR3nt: TGTGCCAGCAGCAAGGGAGGGAGTCAGCCCCAGCATTTT; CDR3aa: CASSKGGSQPQHF
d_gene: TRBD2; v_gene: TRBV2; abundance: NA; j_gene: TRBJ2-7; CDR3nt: TGTGCCAGCAGTCCTGGTAGCGGGGCCCGCGAGCAGTACTTC; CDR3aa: CASSPGSGAREQYF